These T cell receptor beta chains were read from a single sample in a study of T cell repertoires in cytomegalovirus infection. MiXCR, run by TCRdb on the reads, gives a single entry per CDR3 protein. The sample lists approximately 270,000 distinct CDR3 sequences; 20% to 25% were seen once. These receptors' antigens are unknown. This sample comprised cultured PBMCs, obtained from culture after CMV antigen stimulation. The receptors come from a human donor in good health (CMV status not recorded). Some clones in this sample may be carry-over from other donors' samples. The CDR3 runs from the conserved cysteine through the conserved F or W. A D gene is named only where the DNA matches it firmly. Expanded clones are given a class, and other clones once, few, many or no size at all.

TRBV7-6,TRBJ1-1,NA,many,TGTGCCAGCAGCGCCGGGACGTTGAACACTGAAGCTTTCTTT,CASSAGTLNTEAFF
TRBV19,TRBJ2-3,TRBD2,NA,TGTGCCAGCCGGGAGGGCGATACGCAGTATTTT,CASREGDTQYF
TRBV6-2/TRBV6-3,TRBJ2-2,TRBD2,many,TGTGCCAGCCACCCTCTAGCGGGAGGTCTCACCGGGGAGCTGTTTTTT,CASHPLAGGLTGELFF
TRBV11-3,TRBJ1-1,NA,few,TGTGCCAGCAGCTTATTTACAGGGAACAGAGAAGCTTTCTTT,CASSLFTGNREAFF
TRBV12-3/TRBV12-4,TRBJ1-2,NA,NA,TGTGCCAGCAGTCTGAATACAGGCTTCCTCTATGGCTACACCTTC,CASSLNTGFLYGYTF
TRBV6-5,TRBJ2-1,TRBD1,NA,TGTGCCAGCAGGGGGACAGGCTACAATGAGCAGTTCTTC,CASRGTGYNEQFF
TRBV12-3/TRBV12-4,TRBJ2-1,NA,few,TGTGCCAGCAGTTTTGATTTCGTCTGGCTCCTATCCTACAATGAGCAGTTCTTC,CASSFDFVWLLSYNEQFF
TRBV10-3,TRBJ1-4,TRBD1,many,TGTGCCATCAGTGAGTCTTCGACAGGGCGGGAAAAACTGTTTTTT,CAISESSTGREKLFF
TRBV7-6,TRBJ2-1,TRBD2,many,TGTGCCAGCAGCTTCATTAGCGGGAGGAGCAATGAGCAGTTCTTC,CASSFISGRSNEQFF
TRBV20-1,TRBJ2-7,NA,NA,TGCAGTGCTAGAAACCCCCGGGACACCCCCTACGAGCAGTACTTC,CSARNPRDTPYEQYF
TRBV4-1,TRBJ2-5,NA,many,TGCGCCAGCAGCCAAGCAGGGGGGGCAGAGACCCAGTACTTC,CASSQAGGAETQYF
TRBV11-3,TRBJ2-3,TRBD2,NA,TGTGCCAGCAGCTCCACATCTAGCGGGGGGAGCACAGATACGCAGTATTTT,CASSSTSSGGSTDTQYF
TRBV7-8,TRBJ1-5,NA,many,TGTGCCAGCAGCGCCCCGGTCGAGTGGAGCAATCAGCCCCAGCATTTT,CASSAPVEWSNQPQHF
TRBV6-1,TRBJ1-5,TRBD1,few,TGTGCCAGCAGTTCCGACAGGGATAAGTTCAGGCCCCAGCATTTT,CASSSDRDKFRPQHF
TRBV6-1,TRBJ2-6,TRBD1,NA,TGTGCCAGCAGTCTAGGACAGGTTACCTCTGGGGCCAACGTCCTGACTTTC,CASSLGQVTSGANVLTF
TRBV19,TRBJ2-6,NA,few,TGTGCCAGTACCTCCGACACTGGGGCCAACGTCCTGACTTTC,CASTSDTGANVLTF
TRBV28,TRBJ1-5,NA,many,TGTGCCAGCAGACCTCAGGGTCGACCCAATCAGCCCCAGCATTTT,CASRPQGRPNQPQHF
TRBV4-3,TRBJ2-3,TRBD1,few,TGCGCCAGCAGCCAAGAAGGACAGGCGGCGGCAGATACGCAGTATTTT,CASSQEGQAAADTQYF
TRBV6-6,TRBJ2-7,TRBD2,many,TGTGCCAGCAGTTATCGCGGGACTAGCGGCGAGCAGTACTTC,CASSYRGTSGEQYF
TRBV5-1,TRBJ1-2,NA,NA,TGCGCCAGCAGCTTGGAGGGCAGCCGTTATGGCTACACCTTC,CASSLEGSRYGYTF
TRBV7-6,TRBJ2-7,NA,many,TGTGCCAGCAGCTCCGAAGGAGGCGGCTCCTACGAGCAGTACTTC,CASSSEGGGSYEQYF
TRBV12-3/TRBV12-4,TRBJ2-5,NA,NA,TGTGCCAGCAGTTTAAGAGGGTGGGAGACCCAGTACTTC,CASSLRGWETQYF
TRBV6-2/TRBV6-3,TRBJ2-3,TRBD2,few,TGTGCCAGCAGTTTGCAGGCGGGACTACCCGGGGATACGCAGTATTTT,CASSLQAGLPGDTQYF
TRBV6-1,TRBJ2-5,TRBD1,few,TGTGCCAGCAGCCACGGGACAGTCCCAGAGACCCAGTACTTC,CASSHGTVPETQYF
TRBV19,TRBJ1-5,NA,NA,TGTGCCAGTAGTATGGGGGCCCGCAATCAGCCCCAGCATTTT,CASSMGARNQPQHF
TRBV28,TRBJ2-7,TRBD2,few,TGTGCCAGCAGTTTGGGGGGGAGCGTCCCCTACGAGCAGTACTTC,CASSLGGSVPYEQYF
TRBV27,TRBJ2-1,NA,NA,TGTGCCAGCAGTCTTTACAGGGAGGGTGAGCAGTTCTTC,CASSLYREGEQFF
TRBV19,TRBJ1-5,NA,few,TGTGCCAGTAGTATCCAGTCACGCACGAATCAGCCCCAGCATTTT,CASSIQSRTNQPQHF
TRBV12-3/TRBV12-4,TRBJ1-1,NA,NA,TGTGCCAGCAGTCCAGCCGGGGGAGCTCGGGGAGCTTTCTTT,CASSPAGGARGAFF
TRBV20-1,TRBJ2-5,NA,NA,TGCAGTGCTAGAGGGCCAGGGAACCAAGAGACCCAGTACTTC,CSARGPGNQETQYF
TRBV4-3,TRBJ1-6,NA,few,TGCGCCAGCAGCCAAGATTTCGGCAGGGATAATTCACCCCTCCACTTT,CASSQDFGRDNSPLHF
TRBV7-2,TRBJ2-5,NA,few,TGTGCCAGCAGCCCCGGGACATGGGGAGAGACCCAGTACTTC,CASSPGTWGETQYF
TRBV7-3,TRBJ2-1,NA,many,TGTGCCAGCAGCTTAATCGGAAACAATGAGCAGTTCTTC,CASSLIGNNEQFF
TRBV7-8,TRBJ1-5,NA,few,TGTGCCAGCAGCTTGACATGGGACTCCGGAAATCAGCCCCAGCATTTT,CASSLTWDSGNQPQHF
TRBV20-1,TRBJ2-5,TRBD2,NA,TGCAGTGCTCCAAACGGTCTAGCGGCAGAGACCCAGTACTTC,CSAPNGLAAETQYF
TRBV12-3/TRBV12-4,TRBJ2-3,TRBD2,NA,TGTGCCAGCAGAATGACTAGCGGACTGGGAACGCCAGATACGCAGTATTTT,CASRMTSGLGTPDTQYF
TRBV6-2/TRBV6-3,TRBJ2-5,NA,NA,TGTGCCAGCAGCCATAGGACTACCTACCAAGAGACCCAGTACTTC,CASSHRTTYQETQYF
TRBV7-9,TRBJ1-3,NA,few,TGTGCCAGCAGCTCGCCCACTTACCCCTCTGGAAACACCATATATTTT,CASSSPTYPSGNTIYF
TRBV5-5,TRBJ2-1,TRBD2,NA,TGTGCCAGCAGCTTGCGGGAGGCCGCAGGTGAGCAGTTCTTC,CASSLREAAGEQFF
TRBV5-4,TRBJ2-1,NA,NA,TGTGCCAGCAGCAAGTCGACTGGCGTTCGATCCTACAATGAGCAGTTCTTC,CASSKSTGVRSYNEQFF
TRBV14,TRBJ2-3,NA,NA,TGTGCCAGCAGCCAAGATTGGATGAGCACAGATACGCAGTATTTT,CASSQDWMSTDTQYF
TRBV7-8,TRBJ2-1,TRBD2,many,TGTGCCAGCAGCTCTAGCGGAGCTAGCTACAATGAGCAGTTCTTC,CASSSSGASYNEQFF
TRBV6-2/TRBV6-3,TRBJ2-2,TRBD1,NA,TGTGCCAGCAGTTACACCGGACAGGGATGGACCGGGGAGCTGTTTTTT,CASSYTGQGWTGELFF
TRBV11-1,TRBJ2-7,NA,many,TGTGCCAGCAGCCTTGACCTAACCTACGAGCAGTACTTC,CASSLDLTYEQYF
TRBV6-5,TRBJ2-1,TRBD2,few,TGTGCCAGCAGTTACGATGGGACTAGTACCTACAATGAGCAGTTCTTC,CASSYDGTSTYNEQFF
TRBV27,TRBJ2-7,NA,NA,TGTGCCAGCGGATATAGGGAGCAGTACTTC,CASGYREQYF